The entry below describes one T cell receptor (beta chain). In the original analysis: Amplified reference gene primers provided the basis for estimating nucleated cell counts. TCRdb's copy holds only in-frame clones and misses some; the assay was immunoSEQ multiplex PCR. The DNA gave D and trimming, while V, J and clone size come from that table. Of around 57,000 clones listed, around nine tenths are singletons. The data derive from a study of blood T cell repertoires in COVID-19. Study information: Whether acute or convalescent, the COVID-19 samples came from the United States, Italy and Spain. Nucleic acid was either cDNA or gDNA, and it came from T cells, B-cell-depleted T cells, or PBMCs.

Germline-derived CDR1 and CDR2 are MNHEY and SVGAGI. V was trimmed by 8 bases and J by 6 bases, leaving 10 bases between them. The CDR3 is made up of 11 amino acids. Sequencing was carried out using peripheral blood. This sequence joins TRBV6-5 and TRBJ1-1, with D hard to call. This sequence originates from a man aged 45 to 65 with acute or convalescent COVID-19. This CDR3 is CASSYGAEAFF. In nucleotides, the CDR3 is TGTGCCAGCTCCTACGGAGCTGAAGCTTTCTTT.